Presented here are 20 T cell receptor beta chains from one specimen sequenced in a study of blood T cell repertoires in COVID-19. The method was immunoSEQ multiplex PCR; TCRdb's version includes in-frame clones alone and lacks a portion of them. This table has around 36,000 clones, around 83% appearing once. The sequenced sample was peripheral blood. The receptors stem from a man in his sixties with acute or convalescent COVID-19.

The chain is built from TRBV6-1 and TRBJ1-5; D gene uncertain. CDR1 is MNHNS and CDR2 is SASEGT in the germline V gene. V was clipped by 1 base and J by 3 bases, with 7 bases between them. The CDR3 consists of 14 residues. CDR3 in DNA: TGTGCCAGCAGTGAAGGGCATCTCAATCAGCCCCAGCATTTT. Its translation: CASSEGHLNQPQHF.

The V and J genes are TRBV30 and TRBJ2-2; the D gene is possibly TRBD2 (6 bases). The CDR3 length is 14 residues. Trimming took 3 bases from V and 6 from J, leaving 14 bases between them. Germline V gives CDR1 GTSNPN, CDR2 SVGIG (reference sequence). CDR3 residues: CAWSGPGEAGELFF. The CDR3 region has the DNA TGTGCCTGGAGCGGGCCCGGGGAGGCCGGGGAGCTGTTTTTT.

This rearrangement joins TRBV4-2 to TRBJ1-4; 9 bases fit TRBD1. The CDR3 runs 15 residues. J lost 8 bases, V lost 0 bases, and 4 bases had no gene match. CDR1 and CDR2 (germline): LGHNA, YNFKEQ. The CDR3: CASSQEGQGREKLFF. DNA of the CDR3: TGTGCCAGCAGCCAAGAGGGACAGGGTCGGGAAAAACTGTTTTTT.

The rearrangement links TRBV5-8 to TRBJ2-3; 8 bases agree with TRBD1. Trimming took 3 bases from V and 6 from J; bases not matched to a gene: 6. This CDR3 spans 14 amino acids. Per the germline V gene, CDR1 is SGHTS and CDR2 is YDEGEE. CDR3 coding DNA: TGTGCCAGCAGCTCTGACAGGGGCTGGGATACGCAGTATTTT. Translated, it gives CASSSDRGWDTQYF.

The rearrangement links TRBV5-4 to TRBJ2-5, with a weak D call TRBD2 (7 bases). Trimming took off 4 bases at V and 6 bases at J, with 16 bases between the two ends. CDR1 and CDR2 from the germline V gene are SGHNT and YYREEE (reference sequence). The CDR3 sequence is 14 residues long. CDR3: CASSTPGGAQTQYF. The CDR3 DNA follows: TGTGCCAGCAGCACGCCGGGGGGCGCACAGACCCAGTACTTC.

J is TRBJ1-6 and V is TRBV7-2, with D tentatively TRBD1 (5 bases). Germline V lookup: CDR1 SGHTA, CDR2 FQGNSA. Trimming pared 4 bases from V and 8 bases from J, leaving 6 bases between. This CDR3 comprises 12 residues. Here the CDR3 reads CASSSRDSPLHF. In nucleotides, the CDR3 is TGTGCCAGCAGCTCCAGGGATTCACCCCTCCACTTT.

This rearrangement joins TRBV11-2 to TRBJ2-7; TRBD2 aligns across 8 bases. The germline V gene has CDR1 SGHAT and CDR2 FQNNGV. V was pared by 1 base and J by 4 bases, with 9 bases of the junction left unmatched. The CDR3 totals 16 residues. The CDR3 sequence is CASSLGMPGGGYEQYF. The CDR3 nucleotides read TGTGCCAGCAGCTTAGGGATGCCGGGAGGGGGATACGAGCAGTACTTC.

The chain recombines TRBV28 with TRBJ1-2, with D maybe TRBD1 (6 bases). There are 13 residues in the CDR3. Germline lookup yields CDR1 MDHEN and CDR2 SYDVKM. The V gene lost 7 bases and the J gene lost 4 bases, with 13 bases spanning the gap. The CDR3 coding sequence is TGTGCCAGCACCTGGGGGGGCGGCTATGGCTACACCTTC. It is translated as CASTWGGGYGYTF.

The rearrangement uses TRBV6-1 and TRBJ1-1; no firm D call. V lost 3 bases, J lost 8 bases, and 7 bases lay in between. Looked up from germline, CDR1 is MNHNS and CDR2 is SASEGT. CDR3 size: 11 residues. The CDR3 here is CASSELREAFF. The CDR3 coding sequence is TGTGCCAGCAGTGAGTTGAGGGAAGCTTTCTTT.

The CDR3: CASSHVRTGGGRSTEAFF. The CDR3 DNA reads as TGTGCCAGCAGCCACGTAAGGACAGGGGGGGGTCGAAGCACTGAAGCTTTCTTT. This chain uses TRBV3-1 (or the pseudogene TRBV3-2) with TRBJ1-1, with 10 positions matching TRBD1. The CDR3 sequence is 18 residues long. The germline V gene has CDR1 LGHDT and CDR2 YNNKEL (reference sequence). The ends lost 3 bases at V and 4 bases at J; junction bases unmatched: 14.

The chain carries TRBV6-1 and TRBJ1-3; 8 bases agree with TRBD1. Unmatched junction bases numbered 4, after V lost 3 bases and J lost 0 bases. This CDR3 spans 16 amino acids. Germline V lookup: CDR1 MNHNS, CDR2 SASEGT. The CDR3 is CASSERQGSSGNTIYF. In DNA, the CDR3 is TGTGCCAGCAGTGAGAGACAGGGGAGCTCTGGAAACACCATATATTTT.

The chain carries TRBV20-1 and TRBJ2-7; 7 nucleotides align to TRBD2. The CDR3 consists of 14 residues. From germline, CDR1 is DFQATT and CDR2 SNEGSKA (reference sequence). Unmatched junction bases numbered 7, after V lost 3 bases and J lost 2 bases. The CDR3 DNA follows: TGCAGTGCTAGTTCGGGGACTAACCCCTACGAGCAGTACTTC. Its translation is CSASSGTNPYEQYF.

The DNA for the CDR3 is TGTGCCAGCAGTTATAGGACAGGGGGCAAGGGCTACACCTTC. It translates to CASSYRTGGKGYTF. V and J are TRBV28 and TRBJ1-2, with TRBD1 matching 11 bases. Per the germline V gene, CDR1 is MDHEN and CDR2 is SYDVKM. CDR3 length equals 14 residues. V was clipped by 4 bases and J by 8 bases; unmatched bases: 6.

V is TRBV11-2 and J is TRBJ2-5; tentative D call: TRBD2 (6 bases). CDR1 and CDR2 (germline): SGHAT, FQNNGV. CDR3 length: 15 residues. V lost 1 base and J lost 1, with 10 bases in between. The CDR3 protein is CASSLAWDFQETQYF. The CDR3 coding sequence is TGTGCCAGCAGCTTAGCCTGGGACTTCCAAGAGACCCAGTACTTC.

This clone was seen a few times. The chain links TRBV14 to TRBJ1-5; tentative D call: TRBD1 (6 bases). V lost 4 bases to trimming and J lost 3 bases, with 7 bases between them. The CDR3 has 13 amino acids. Germline V CDR1 and CDR2: SGHDN, FVKESK. CDR3 DNA: TGTGCCAGCAGCCGGGACAACAATCAGCCCCAGCATTTT. Translation: CASSRDNNQPQHF.

V is TRBV5-1 and J is TRBJ2-2, with 7 nucleotides matching TRBD1. The CDR3 is 18 residues long. The V gene's germline CDR1 is SGHRS and CDR2 YFSETQ. V trimming: 2 bases; J trimming: 0 bases; junction bases outside the gene matches: 10. The CDR3 loop is CASSFARHRGANTGELFF. In DNA form, the CDR3 reads TGCGCCAGCAGCTTCGCACGACACAGGGGAGCGAACACCGGGGAGCTGTTTTTT.

This chain connects TRBV19 to TRBJ2-3; 14 bases are a match to TRBD2. CDR3 length: 17 residues. V shed 9 bases, J shed 3 bases, and the junction held 11 bases outside the gene matches. In germline, CDR1 is LNHDA, CDR2 SQIVND (reference sequence). The CDR3 is CASTPRGLAGVTDTQYF. The CDR3 DNA sequence: TGTGCCAGCACCCCCAGGGGACTAGCGGGAGTTACAGATACGCAGTATTTT.

The rearrangement uses TRBV5-6 and TRBJ1-2; 7 bases line up with TRBD1. V trimming: 2 bases; J trimming: 7 bases; junction bases outside the gene matches: 8. Germline CDR1 is SGHDT and CDR2 is YYEEEE. There are 14 residues in the CDR3. The CDR3 sequence is CASSFLGSGGGYTF. In nucleotides, the CDR3 is TGTGCCAGCAGCTTCCTGGGCTCAGGGGGTGGCTACACCTTC.

This chain joins TRBV5-8 and TRBJ1-5, with D uncertain. The CDR3 spans 12 residues. V lost 0 bases and J lost 6, with 4 bases in between. CDR1 is SGHTS, CDR2 YDEGEE, per germline. The CDR3 DNA reads as TGTGCCAGCAGCTTGGGGGCTCAGCCCCAGCATTTT. Its translation is CASSLGAQPQHF.

This sequence joins TRBV12-5 and TRBJ2-1; perhaps TRBD2 as D (6 bases). Germline values: CDR1 LGHNT, CDR2 FRNRAP. The CDR3 sequence is 13 residues long. Trimming took 2 bases from V and 6 from J, leaving 8 bases between them. CDR3 sequence: CASGLREANEQFF. The CDR3 nucleotides read TGTGCTAGTGGTTTGAGGGAGGCCAATGAGCAGTTCTTC. The whole variable domain, filled in from reference TRBV12-5 and TRBJ2-1, reads DARVTQTPRHKVTEMGQEVTMRCQPILGHNTVFWYRQTMMQGLELLAYFRNRAPLDDSGMPKDRFSAEMPDATLATLKIQPSEPRDSAVYFCASGLREANEQFFGPGTRLTVL.